A single sample is the source of the 20 T cell receptor beta chains below, sequenced in a study of cytomegalovirus exposure and HLA in healthy donors. PCR amplification relied on 60 Vbeta primers (plus 13 Jbeta primers). The table came from immunoSEQ multiplex PCR; TCRdb's copy has only in-frame clones and leaves some out. The repertoire includes some 140,000 clones, around 70% of them detected once, and roughly 3.1% sits in the top ten. Specimen: PBMCs. These receptors came from a man aged 25-40 years in good health and CMV-seronegative.

The gene calls are TRBV27 and TRBJ2-6; 8 bases are a match to TRBD1. J was trimmed by 0 bases and V by 2 bases; bases with no gene match: 6. The germline gives CDR1 MNHEY, CDR2 SMNVEV (reference sequence). The CDR3 is 18 amino acids. CDR3 residues: CASSLERQGNSGANVLTF. The DNA for the CDR3 is TGTGCCAGCAGTTTAGAGAGACAGGGGAACTCTGGGGCCAACGTCCTGACTTTC.

The genes are TRBV29-1 and TRBJ2-5; D gene unclear. Trimming took 1 base from V and 3 from J, leaving 12 bases between them. This CDR3 has 14 residues. Germline values: CDR1 SQVTM, CDR2 ANQGSEA. This CDR3 is CSVEASIAKETQYF. The CDR3 bases are TGCAGCGTTGAAGCTTCTATTGCCAAAGAGACCCAGTACTTC.

The chain carries TRBV18 and TRBJ1-3; a weak D match, TRBD1 (5 bases). The CDR3 runs 15 residues. The V end was cut by 4 bases, the J end by 3 bases, with 13 bases between. The germline gives CDR1 KGHSH, CDR2 LQKENI. CDR3 residues: CASSQGAYFGNTIYF. The CDR3 bases are TGTGCCAGCTCACAAGGGGCTTACTTTGGAAACACCATATATTTT.

This clone showed up just once. The chain carries TRBV29-1 and TRBJ2-7, with D perhaps matching TRBD2 (5 bases). The V and J ends lost 4 bases and 2 bases respectively, with 6 bases between them. The CDR3 covers 11 residues. In germline, CDR1 is SQVTM, CDR2 ANQGSEA. CDR3 protein: CSVVGAYEQYF. CDR3 bases: TGCAGCGTTGTCGGGGCCTACGAGCAGTACTTC.

The chain joins TRBV7-2 to TRBJ1-5; 7 nucleotides agree with TRBD1. The V and J ends lost 3 bases and 0 bases, in that order; junction bases with no gene match: 2. The CDR3 totals 15 residues. Germline loops: CDR1 SGHTA, CDR2 FQGNSA. The CDR3 is CASSFRQGSNQPQHF. Here the CDR3 DNA reads TGTGCCAGCAGCTTTAGACAGGGTAGCAATCAGCCCCAGCATTTT.

This clone occurred a few times. V gene TRBV7-8 combines with J gene TRBJ2-3, with TRBD2 matching 9 bases. The CDR3 is made up of 16 amino acids. Germline trimming cut 5 bases from V and 1 base from J; bases unmatched to any gene: 7. CDR1 and CDR2 (germline): SGHVS, FQNEAQ. The CDR3, as DNA: TGTGCCAGCAGCGGCCGGAAGCGGGGGGGCACAGATACGCAGTATTTT. Protein sequence: CASSGRKRGGTDTQYF.

V gene TRBV5-6 combines with J gene TRBJ2-3, with 9 bases aligning to TRBD1. Losses at the gene ends were 2 bases for V and 2 bases for J; bases not matched to a gene: 12. Germline CDR1 reads SGHDT; CDR2 reads YYEEEE. The CDR3 loop spans 18 amino acids. The CDR3 spells CASSFTGGASFFTDTQYF. CDR3 nucleotides: TGTGCCAGCAGCTTTACAGGGGGCGCGTCGTTTTTCACAGATACGCAGTATTTT. Full variable domain (rest looked up from reference TRBV5-6 and TRBJ2-3): DAGVTQSPTHLIKTRGQQVTLRCSPKSGHDTVSWYQQALGQGPQFIFQYYEEEERQRGNFPDRFSGHQFPNYSSELNVNALLLGDSALYLCASSFTGGASFFTDTQYFGPGTRLTVL.

The chain is built from TRBV28 and TRBJ1-1, with D perhaps matching TRBD1 (5 bases). Germline assignment: CDR1 MDHEN and CDR2 SYDVKM. This CDR3 has 15 amino acids. V was pared by 6 bases and J by 0 bases, with 14 bases between. The CDR3 region has the DNA TGTGCCAGCAGGACCGGAGGGGCGATGAACACTGAAGCTTTCTTT. Translating it yields CASRTGGAMNTEAFF.

The rearrangement joins TRBV5-4 to TRBJ1-1, with D maybe TRBD1 (5 bases). The CDR3 totals 16 residues. V was clipped by 0 bases and J by 4 bases, with 16 bases between them. CDR1 and CDR2 (germline): SGHNT, YYREEE (reference sequence). The CDR3 reads CASSLAGLAGPTEAFF. The CDR3 DNA is TGTGCCAGCAGCTTGGCTGGGCTCGCAGGGCCCACTGAAGCTTTCTTT.

The V gene is TRBV5-1, the J gene TRBJ2-5, with 7 bases that match TRBD1. CDR1 and CDR2 (germline): SGHRS, YFSETQ. V shed 4 bases, J shed 1 base, and the junction held 7 bases outside the gene matches. The CDR3 contains 15 residues. The CDR3 nucleotides are TGCGCCAGCAGCCCGACCGCAGGGGGCCAAGAGACCCAGTACTTC. Its protein product is CASSPTAGGQETQYF. Using reference TRBV5-1 and TRBJ2-5 for the parts outside the CDR3, the full variable domain is KAGVTQTPRYLIKTRGQQVTLSCSPISGHRSVSWYQQTPGQGLQFLFEYFSETQRNKGNFPGRFSGRQFSNSRSEMNVSTLELGDSALYLCASSPTAGGQETQYFGPGTRLLVL.

The chain couples TRBV27 to TRBJ1-1; 8 bases are a match to TRBD1. The CDR3 length is 13 residues. Germline V CDR1 and CDR2: MNHEY, SMNVEV (reference sequence). V dropped 3 bases and J dropped 6; count of bases not matched to a gene: 3. CDR3 loop: CASSFGQGSEAFF. The CDR3 DNA follows: TGTGCCAGCAGTTTCGGACAGGGTTCTGAAGCTTTCTTT.

This clone was seen a single time. The chain combines TRBV4-2 with TRBJ2-3; TRBD2 matches at 8 bases. Germline values: CDR1 LGHNA, CDR2 YNFKEQ. V trimming: 1 base; J trimming: 3 bases; junction bases outside the gene matches: 9. The CDR3 has 17 residues. CDR3 sequence (DNA): TGTGCCAGCAGCCAAGGGTCGGGAGGGGGACGGACAGATACGCAGTATTTT. Translated, it gives CASSQGSGGGRTDTQYF.

The J gene is TRBJ2-3, the V gene TRBV19; 12 nucleotides agree with TRBD1. The germline V gene has CDR1 LNHDA and CDR2 SQIVND (reference sequence). The J segment lost 7 bases and the V segment lost 8 bases, leaving 7 bases of the junction unmatched. The CDR3 is 14 amino acids. The CDR3: CASSGTGGVYTQYF. In DNA form, the CDR3 reads TGTGCCAGTTCCGGGACAGGGGGCGTCTATACGCAGTATTTT.

The rearrangement uses TRBV15 and TRBJ1-5; 9 bases line up with TRBD1. The CDR3 is made up of 13 amino acids. Unmatched junction bases numbered 3, after V lost 5 bases and J lost 7 bases. Germline V lookup: CDR1 LNHNV, CDR2 YYDKDF (reference sequence). The CDR3 bases are TGTGCCACCAGCTGGGACAGGGAACAGCCCCAGCATTTT. It codes for CATSWDREQPQHF.

The chain has TRBV13 and TRBJ1-6, with D possibly being TRBD1 (5 bases). Germline-derived CDR1 and CDR2 are PRHDT and FYEKMQ (reference sequence). The CDR3 has 16 amino acids. V was cut by 0 bases and J by 11 bases, with 17 bases left in between. The CDR3 protein is CASSLGLTGPRAPLHF. CDR3 DNA sequence: TGTGCCAGCAGCTTAGGCCTCACCGGCCCCAGGGCACCCCTCCACTTT.

The chain uses TRBV25-1 and TRBJ1-3; TRBD1 is a possible D gene (5 bases). Trimming took off 6 bases at V and 3 bases at J, with 9 bases between the two ends. Per germline, CDR1 MGHDK and CDR2 SYGVNS. The CDR3 covers 13 residues. The CDR3 sequence is CASRGENGNTIYF. As DNA, the CDR3 is TGTGCCAGCAGAGGGGAAAATGGAAACACCATATATTTT.

This clone was counted a few times. The chain couples TRBV28 to TRBJ2-3; 7 bases are a match to TRBD1. After removal of 5 bases from V and 2 bases from J, the junction contained 4 bases not matched to a gene. Germline CDR1 reads MDHEN; CDR2 reads SYDVKM. The CDR3 is 14 residues long. The chain's CDR3 is CASSGTAATDTQYF. In nucleotides, the CDR3 is TGTGCCAGCAGTGGGACAGCGGCCACAGATACGCAGTATTTT.

This clone was counted only a few times. A far larger clone lies a single base away; this is likely a read error. CDR3 bases: TGTGCCAGAAGCTTGGGACAGGCCTACGAGCAGTACTTC. This encodes CARSLGQAYEQYF. This chain links TRBV7-8 with TRBJ2-7; TRBD1 matches 8 bases. The CDR3 has 13 residues. The germline gives CDR1 SGHVS, CDR2 FQNEAQ.

This chain connects TRBV28 to TRBJ1-2; no definite D call. The CDR3 has 13 amino acids. Trimming left V 6 bases short and J 5 bases short, with 13 bases between. Germline values: CDR1 MDHEN, CDR2 SYDVKM. The CDR3 DNA is TGTGCCAGCAGCCCCGAGTACAGATATGGCTACACCTTC. Its protein product is CASSPEYRYGYTF.

The chain carries TRBV30 and TRBJ1-2; D is uncertain. The CDR3 sequence is 11 residues long. Trimming removed 1 base at V and 6 bases at J, with 6 bases between. The germline CDR1 and CDR2 sequences are GTSNPN and SVGIG (reference sequence). The CDR3 spells CAWSGGDGYTF. In DNA, the CDR3 is TGTGCCTGGAGTGGAGGAGATGGCTACACCTTC.